Below, 30 T cell receptor beta chains from the same sample are listed, as sequenced in a study of blood T cell repertoires in COVID-19. The data were produced by immunoSEQ multiplex PCR, yet TCRdb's version contains in-frame clones alone and is incomplete. In the table there are more than 200,000 clones, 80% of which are singletons. Sample: PBMCs or T cells enriched from blood (not recorded which). The receptors shown here come from a young man with acute COVID-19.

The chain uses TRBV2 and TRBJ2-5; weak D call: TRBD1 (6 bases). V shed 6 bases and J shed 1 base, with 6 bases lying between them. CDR3 length: 12 residues. The V gene's germline CDR1 is SNHLY and CDR2 FYNNEI. CDR3: CASRGGQETQYF. In DNA, the CDR3 is TGTGCCAGCAGAGGGGGCCAAGAGACCCAGTACTTC.

This chain links TRBV11-1 with TRBJ2-7; 9 bases align to TRBD1. Germline CDR1 is SGHAT and CDR2 is FQDESV (reference sequence). The CDR3 sequence is 15 residues long. Trimming took 5 bases from V and 1 from J; bases not matched to a gene: 6. CDR3 sequence: CASSPTGTGSYEQYF. DNA for the CDR3: TGTGCCAGCAGCCCGACCGGGACAGGGTCCTACGAGCAGTACTTC.

The V gene is TRBV7-2, the J gene TRBJ1-4; D gene ambiguous. The CDR3 is made up of 15 amino acids. Germline loops: CDR1 SGHTA, CDR2 FQGNSA. Between the trimmed V and J ends, which lost 5 bases and 8 bases, there was a span of 18 bases. CDR3 in DNA: TGTGCCAGCAGCCCGGCGCAGGCGATCTTCGAAAAACTGTTTTTT. The encoded protein is CASSPAQAIFEKLFF.

This rearrangement joins TRBV2 to TRBJ1-5; unclear D gene. V was trimmed by 2 bases and J by 6 bases, leaving 8 bases between them. Germline V gene sequence: CDR1 SNHLY, CDR2 FYNNEI. This CDR3 spans 13 amino acids. As DNA, the CDR3 is TGTGCCAGCAGTGAATATTCCTTTCAGCCCCAGCATTTT. Residues: CASSEYSFQPQHF.

The CDR3 nucleotides are TGTGCCAGCAGTACAGGCAATCAGCCCCAGCATTTT. Translation: CASSTGNQPQHF. The J gene is TRBJ1-5, the V gene TRBV6-5; the D is unclear. Trimming took off 5 bases at V and 2 bases at J, with 4 bases between the two ends. Germline V gene lookup returns CDR1 MNHEY and CDR2 SVGAGI. The length of the CDR3 is 12 residues.

J is TRBJ2-7 and V is TRBV2; D gene ambiguous. CDR3 size: 13 residues. From germline, CDR1 is SNHLY and CDR2 FYNNEI. Trimming left V 3 bases short and J 7 bases short, with 13 bases between. The CDR3: CASSEAYIGEQYF. The CDR3 DNA sequence: TGTGCCAGCAGTGAGGCCTATATCGGGGAGCAGTACTTC. The full variable domain, in which reference TRBV2 and TRBJ2-7 provide the parts outside the CDR3, is EPEVTQTPSHQVTQMGQEVILRCVPISNHLYFYWYRQILGQKVEFLVSFYNNEISEKSEIFDDQFSVERPDGSNFTLKIRSTKLEDSAMYFCASSEAYIGEQYFGPGTRLTVT.

The gene calls are TRBV6-1 and TRBJ2-7; tentatively, D is TRBD2 (5 bases). Germline CDR1 is MNHNS and CDR2 is SASEGT. The CDR3 has 14 amino acids. V was pared by 3 bases and J by 3 bases, with 12 bases between. CDR3 in amino acids: CASSDRKEGYEQYF. The CDR3 DNA follows: TGTGCCAGCAGTGACAGGAAAGAGGGCTACGAGCAGTACTTC.

The chain couples TRBV19 to TRBJ2-7; 10 nucleotides line up with TRBD2. Looked up from germline, CDR1 is LNHDA and CDR2 is SQIVND (reference sequence). Unmatched junction bases numbered 4, after V lost 6 bases and J lost 2 bases. There are 14 residues in the CDR3. The CDR3 protein is CASRESGGAYEQYF. DNA of the CDR3: TGTGCCAGTAGAGAGAGCGGGGGGGCCTACGAGCAGTACTTC. Complete variable domain (other parts from reference TRBV19 and TRBJ2-7): DGGITQSPKYLFRKEGQNVTLSCEQNLNHDAMYWYRQDPGQGLRLIYYSQIVNDFQKGDIAEGYSVSREKKESFPLTVTSAQKNPTAFYLCASRESGGAYEQYFGPGTRLTVT.

In its sample, this clone was seen a few times. CDR3 in DNA: TGTGCCAGCAGCCCAAACCGGGGCTACGAGCAGTACTTC. Translation: CASSPNRGYEQYF. The chain has TRBV3-1 (or the pseudogene TRBV3-2) and TRBJ2-7; D is perhaps TRBD2 (5 bases). The CDR3 totals 13 residues. V was shortened by 4 bases and J by 3 bases, with 10 bases between the two germline ends. CDR1 LGHDT and CDR2 YNNKEL come from the germline V gene (reference sequence).

The chain combines TRBV2 with TRBJ2-4; no firm D call. The CDR3 sequence is 15 residues long. Trimming pared 7 bases from V and 0 bases from J, leaving 13 bases between. Per the germline V gene, CDR1 is SNHLY and CDR2 is FYNNEI. The CDR3 here is CASIRRRLAKNIQYF. DNA for the CDR3: TGTGCCAGCATTCGCAGGCGATTAGCCAAAAACATTCAGTACTTC. The entire variable domain, with the rest obtained from reference TRBV2 and TRBJ2-4, is as follows: EPEVTQTPSHQVTQMGQEVILRCVPISNHLYFYWYRQILGQKVEFLVSFYNNEISEKSEIFDDQFSVERPDGSNFTLKIRSTKLEDSAMYFCASIRRRLAKNIQYFGAGTRLSVL.

This rearrangement joins TRBV3-1 (or the pseudogene TRBV3-2) to TRBJ2-1; a weak D match, TRBD2 (6 bases). The CDR3 loop spans 13 amino acids. With 4 bases removed from V and 4 bases from J, the gap between germline ends came to 8 bases. From germline, CDR1 is LGHDT and CDR2 YNNKEL (reference sequence). The CDR3 DNA follows: TGTGCCAGCAGCCCCGCGGGGTACAATGAGCAGTTCTTC. As protein: CASSPAGYNEQFF.

The genes are TRBV6-1 and TRBJ2-2; 10 positions match TRBD2. V lost 4 bases to trimming and J lost 5 bases; unmatched junction nucleotides: 10. Germline V lookup: CDR1 MNHNS, CDR2 SASEGT. There are 17 residues in the CDR3. The chain's CDR3 is CASSALAGWGPTGELFF. The CDR3 region has the DNA TGTGCCAGCAGTGCACTAGCGGGGTGGGGTCCTACCGGGGAGCTGTTTTTT.

This chain joins TRBV7-6 and TRBJ1-6, with 8 bases fitting TRBD1. The CDR3 is 15 residues long. Per the germline V gene, CDR1 is SGHVS and CDR2 is FNYEAQ. V gave up 3 bases and J gave up 6 bases; unmatched junction bases: 4. Here the CDR3 DNA reads TGTGCCAGCAGCTTCGGAGGACAGGGTAATTCACCCCTCCACTTT. This sequence encodes CASSFGGQGNSPLHF. The variable domain in full, with the rest retrieved from reference TRBV7-6 and TRBJ1-6, is GAGVSQSPRYKVTKRGQDVALRCDPISGHVSLYWYRQALGQGPEFLTYFNYEAQQDKSGLPNDRFSAERPEGSISTLTIQRTEQRDSAMYRCASSFGGQGNSPLHFGNGTRLTVT.

The table lists this clone with a few counts. The chain carries TRBV5-4 and TRBJ2-1; D may be TRBD1 (5 bases). The length of the CDR3 is 13 residues. V gave up 4 bases and J gave up 2 bases, with 7 bases separating them. From germline, CDR1 is SGHNT and CDR2 YYREEE (reference sequence). The CDR3 DNA is TGTGCCAGCAGCCCCAGGGCCTACAATGAGCAGTTCTTC. It is translated as CASSPRAYNEQFF.

The J gene is TRBJ1-1, the V gene TRBV10-3; 7 bases align to TRBD1. V dropped 3 bases and J dropped 1; count of bases not matched to a gene: 2. Germline V lookup: CDR1 ENHRY, CDR2 SYGVKD. The CDR3 totals 14 residues. In DNA form, the CDR3 reads TGTGCCATCAGTGATTACAGGGGGAACACTGAAGCTTTCTTT. The encoded protein is CAISDYRGNTEAFF.

The gene calls are TRBV28 and TRBJ1-2, with 8 bases lining up with TRBD1. Germline V gene lookup returns CDR1 MDHEN and CDR2 SYDVKM. The CDR3 totals 14 residues. Trimming at V came to 3 bases and at J to 3 bases, leaving 3 bases not matched to a gene. CDR3 region: CASSFPGGDYGYTF. CDR3 nucleotide sequence: TGTGCCAGCAGTTTCCCAGGGGGCGACTATGGCTACACCTTC.

The genes are TRBV7-2 and TRBJ2-3; a weak D match, TRBD1 (6 bases). Trimming took off 5 bases at V and 2 bases at J, with 23 bases between the two ends. CDR3 length: 18 residues. From germline, CDR1 is SGHTA and CDR2 FQGNSA. DNA for the CDR3: TGTGCCAGCAGCCAACCTAGGGGGTGGCAGGCGATCACAGATACGCAGTATTTT. Protein sequence: CASSQPRGWQAITDTQYF.

This rearrangement joins TRBV11-2 to TRBJ2-7, with 9 bases that match TRBD1. CDR3 length equals 15 residues. From germline, CDR1 is SGHAT and CDR2 FQNNGV. The junction had 6 bases not matched to a gene; V was cut back by 1 base and J by 5 bases. CDR3 sequence: CASSLGGTGSHEQYF. The CDR3 nucleotides are TGTGCCAGCAGCTTAGGAGGGACAGGGTCCCACGAGCAGTACTTC.

A few counts support this clone. The chain employs TRBV10-3 and TRBJ2-1; D gene unclear. Trimming pared 1 base from V and 10 bases from J, leaving 5 bases between. The CDR3 is made up of 11 amino acids. CDR1 and CDR2 (germline): ENHRY, SYGVKD. CDR3 region: CAISEFREQFF. The CDR3 DNA is TGTGCCATCAGTGAGTTTCGGGAGCAGTTCTTC.

The chain couples TRBV27 to TRBJ1-2, with D possibly TRBD1 on 6 matching bases. The CDR3 runs 13 residues. CDR1 is MNHEY, CDR2 SMNVEV, per germline (reference sequence). V was pared by 7 bases and J by 2 bases, with 11 bases between. CDR3 sequence: CASMGDINYGYTF. CDR3 bases: TGTGCCAGCATGGGGGACATAAACTATGGCTACACCTTC.

About this clone itself: Within the sample, other DNA sequences also encode this same CDR3. The chain couples TRBV2 to TRBJ1-3, with 9 bases matching TRBD1. The germline V gene has CDR1 SNHLY and CDR2 FYNNEI. There are 14 residues in the CDR3. With 6 bases clipped from V and 1 base from J, the junction kept 1 base outside the gene matches. CDR3 sequence reads: CASRGTGSGNTIYF. The CDR3 DNA is TGTGCCAGCAGGGGGACAGGGTCTGGAAACACCATATATTTT.

This clone was seen only once. J is TRBJ1-1 and V is TRBV23-1; the D is unclear. TRBV23-1 is placed among ORFs of uncertain function. Trimming removed 0 bases from V and 0 bases from J, with 8 bases in between. This CDR3 has 15 residues. The DNA of the CDR3 is TGCGCCAGCAGTCAATCGACAAGCATGAACACTGAAGCTTTCTTT. This encodes CASSQSTSMNTEAFF.

A note on this clone: The sample contains more than one DNA sequence encoding this CDR3. This sequence joins TRBV28 and TRBJ1-2; the match to TRBD1 covers 9 bases. The germline V gene has CDR1 MDHEN and CDR2 SYDVKM. V was pared by 5 bases and J by 2 bases, with 3 bases of the junction left unmatched. The CDR3 totals 14 residues. Here the CDR3 reads CASSPTGGNYGYTF. DNA of the CDR3: TGTGCCAGCAGTCCGACAGGGGGAAACTATGGCTACACCTTC.

This chain uses TRBV7-6 with TRBJ2-2, with a weak D call TRBD1 (5 bases). Germline loops: CDR1 SGHVS, CDR2 FNYEAQ. V was cut by 5 bases and J by 4 bases, with 17 bases left in between. CDR3 length: 16 amino acids. The CDR3 spells CASSPEIAGPTGELFF. The CDR3, as DNA: TGTGCCAGCAGCCCCGAAATAGCAGGGCCCACCGGGGAGCTGTTTTTT.

The V call is TRBV6-5, the J call TRBJ1-5, with 7 positions matching TRBD1. There are 15 residues in the CDR3. J lost 7 bases, V lost 4 bases, and 10 bases had no gene match. CDR1 and CDR2 (germline): MNHEY, SVGAGI. CDR3: CASSSRDSRGQPQHF. CDR3 in DNA: TGTGCCAGCAGTTCAAGGGACAGCCGGGGACAGCCCCAGCATTTT.

This clone came up once. V usage is TRBV7-9 and J usage is TRBJ1-1, with 7 bases identical to TRBD1. Germline V gene sequence: CDR1 SEHNR, CDR2 FQNEAQ (reference sequence). J lost 1 base, V lost 4 bases, and 9 bases had no gene match. CDR3 size: 16 residues. In nucleotides, the CDR3 is TGTGCCAGCAGCTCAAGACAGGGTGGCGGGAACACTGAAGCTTTCTTT. Protein product: CASSSRQGGGNTEAFF. The variable domain in full, completed from reference TRBV7-9 and TRBJ1-1, reads DTGVSQNPRHKITKRGQNVTFRCDPISEHNRLYWYRQTLGQGPEFLTYFQNEAQLEKSRLLSDRFSAERPKGSFSTLEIQRTEQGDSAMYLCASSSRQGGGNTEAFFGQGTRLTVV.

The CDR3 region is CASSQGPNEQFF. The CDR3 DNA reads TGCGCCAGCAGCCAGGGTCCCAATGAGCAGTTCTTC. The chain is built from TRBV23-1 and TRBJ2-1; possible D gene TRBD1, 5 bases. TRBV23-1 is labeled an ORF, and its function is uncertain. V was pared by 6 bases and J by 6 bases, with 9 bases between. There are 12 residues in the CDR3.

The chain has TRBV5-1 and TRBJ2-1; the D gene is possibly TRBD1 (6 bases). V was clipped by 4 bases and J by 3 bases, with 14 bases between them. Germline V gives CDR1 SGHRS, CDR2 YFSETQ. The CDR3 has 15 amino acids. CDR3 sequence (DNA): TGCGCCAGCAGCGAGGACAGTACATTCTACAATGAGCAGTTCTTC. Its protein is CASSEDSTFYNEQFF.

This clone was recorded a few times. The chain carries TRBV7-6 and TRBJ2-7, with 9 positions matching TRBD1. V shed 3 bases and J 5 bases; nucleotides not matched to a gene: 8. CDR1 and CDR2 from the germline V gene are SGHVS and FNYEAQ. The CDR3 runs 15 residues. The CDR3 sequence is CASSFRTGDLHEQYF. For the CDR3, the DNA is TGTGCCAGCAGCTTCCGGACAGGGGACCTCCACGAGCAGTACTTC. Using reference TRBV7-6 and TRBJ2-7 for the parts outside the CDR3, the full variable domain is GAGVSQSPRYKVTKRGQDVALRCDPISGHVSLYWYRQALGQGPEFLTYFNYEAQQDKSGLPNDRFSAERPEGSISTLTIQRTEQRDSAMYRCASSFRTGDLHEQYFGPGTRLTVT.

CDR3 nucleotides: TGTGCCAGCAGTGATAATCTTAAAGAGACCCAGTACTTC. Translated: CASSDNLKETQYF. This rearrangement joins TRBV2 to TRBJ2-5; D not resolved. Per germline, CDR1 SNHLY and CDR2 FYNNEI. Trimming pared 3 bases from V and 3 bases from J, leaving 8 bases between. The CDR3 totals 13 residues.